This T cell receptor beta chain was found in a study of blood T cell repertoires in COVID-19. Turning to the study itself: The analysed material was cDNA or gDNA that came from T cells, B-cell-depleted T cells, or PBMCs.

Only a few counts were recorded for this clone. Profiling relied on immunoSEQ multiplex PCR, and the TCRdb table lists in-frame clones only, not all of them. The sample carries under 95,000 clones, 70% to 85% recorded once. Germline V gene data show CDR1 as SGHNT and CDR2 as YYREEE (reference sequence). The CDR3 consists of 14 residues. The trim removed 0 bases at V and 5 bases at J, leaving 1 base unmatched. This TCR was sampled from a woman aged 80 or older with COVID-19, enrolled during active disease. This rearrangement joins TRBV5-4 to TRBJ2-3; 9 nucleotides align to TRBD2. Specimen: peripheral blood. In DNA, the CDR3 is TGTGCCAGCAGCTTGGGACTAGCGGAAGATACGCAGTATTTT. This encodes CASSLGLAEDTQYF.